This T cell receptor beta chain appears in the sequencing data of a study of metastatic and nonmetastatic thyroid tumors. The CDR3 covers 12 residues. Germline loops: CDR1 GTSNPN, CDR2 SVGIG (reference sequence). With 3 bases removed from V and 3 bases from J, the gap between germline ends came to 6 bases. Overall study findings and caveats: Benign nodules were reported to have significantly lower TCR beta diversity than malignant thyroid tumors, in blood and tumor.

Until they underwent thyroid surgery, no patient had received any treatment. This clone was counted between two and nine times. The target antigen is unknown. TCRdb used MiXCR to call clones anew from the PCR reads. The table records roughly 34,000 clones, roughly 33% of them present only once. The TCR sequence derives from a female donor with papillary thyroid cancer or a benign thyroid nodule (not recorded which). Some clones in this sample may be carry-over from other donors' samples. The chain recombines TRBV30 with TRBJ2-1; D might be TRBD2 (5 bases). The sequencing input was tumor tissue. The CDR3 sequence is CAWSGIYNEQFF. CDR3 nucleotide sequence: TGTGCCTGGAGCGGGATCTACAATGAGCAGTTCTTC.